The 21 T cell receptor beta chains reported below all come from one sample, sequenced in a study of shared clonotypes between healthy human individuals. It was CD45RO-negative cells, positively selected for CCR7, that made up naive CD8 cells, with terminally differentiated effector memory CD45RA+ cells excluded. The protocol was immunoSEQ multiplex PCR, while the TCRdb copy is restricted to in-frame clones and leaves out a portion. The sample holds about 2.1 million clones, roughly 93% seen once. The sequenced sample consisted of naive CD8+ T cells from PBMCs. These receptor sequences come from a man between 18 and 35 years old in good health. Some clones in this sample may be carry-over from other donors' samples.

This clone was counted between two and nine times. Distinct nucleotide sequences in the sample also encode this CDR3. The genes are TRBV29-1 and TRBJ1-1; D is possibly TRBD1 (6 bases). CDR3 length: 12 amino acids. V shed 6 bases and J shed 1 base, with 9 bases lying between them. Germline CDR1 reads SQVTM; CDR2 reads ANQGSEA. The CDR3 DNA reads TGCAGCGTACCGACAGGGAACACTGAAGCTTTCTTT. Amino acids: CSVPTGNTEAFF.

The CDR3 bases are TGTGCCAGCAGTTTGACTAGGAGCTCCTACGAGCAGTACTTC. This encodes CASSLTRSSYEQYF. The V call is TRBV28, the J call TRBJ2-7; D possibly corresponds to TRBD2 (6 bases). The germline gives CDR1 MDHEN, CDR2 SYDVKM. V was pared by 3 bases and J by 0 bases, with 9 bases between. CDR3 size: 14 residues.

CDR3 bases: TGTGCCAGCAGAAGACCGGGACTAGCCTACAATGAGCAGTTCTTC. It codes for CASRRPGLAYNEQFF. This sequence joins TRBV2 and TRBJ2-1, with TRBD2 matching 8 bases. Germline CDR1 and CDR2: SNHLY and FYNNEI. V dropped 6 bases and J dropped 2; count of bases not matched to a gene: 6. This CDR3 comprises 15 residues.

As DNA, the CDR3 is TGCGCCAGCAGCCGAGAATTAGCGGCCTTACCCTACGAGCAGTACTTC. This gives the protein CASSRELAALPYEQYF. This chain joins TRBV4-3 and TRBJ2-7; perhaps TRBD2 as D (6 bases). The CDR3 is 16 amino acids. Germline CDR1 LGHNA, CDR2 YSLEER. Trimming stripped 4 bases from V and 2 bases from J, with 18 bases between.

This chain joins TRBV13 and TRBJ2-7; TRBD1 agrees at 7 bases. The germline CDR1 and CDR2 sequences are PRHDT and FYEKMQ (reference sequence). The CDR3 runs to 15 residues. Trimming took 8 bases from V and 2 from J; bases not matched to a gene: 12. CDR3 amino acids: CASGVRDSPTYEQYF. The CDR3, as DNA: TGTGCCAGCGGAGTACGGGACAGCCCCACCTACGAGCAGTACTTC.

The CDR3 DNA sequence: TGTGCCAGCAGTTACCGAGATGGACGTCTGAACACTGAAGCTTTCTTT. Translation: CASSYRDGRLNTEAFF. This sequence joins TRBV6-5 and TRBJ1-1; no firm D call. Trimming took off 2 bases at V and 0 bases at J, with 13 bases between the two ends. The germline V gene encodes CDR1 MNHEY and CDR2 SVGAGI. This CDR3 region has 16 residues.

The chain combines TRBV7-9 with TRBJ2-5; possible D gene TRBD2, 6 bases. This CDR3 contains 14 residues. CDR1 and CDR2 from the germline V gene are SEHNR and FQNEAQ (reference sequence). The V end was cut by 3 bases, the J end by 3 bases, with 11 bases between. CDR3 bases: TGTGCCAGCAGCTTCATCGGCGGGGAAGAGACCCAGTACTTC. Translation gives CASSFIGGEETQYF.

The gene calls are TRBV6-6 and TRBJ1-5; the D gene is possibly TRBD1 (5 bases). The CDR3 has 16 residues. V was pared by 2 bases and J by 7 bases, with 18 bases between. The germline V gene encodes CDR1 MNHNY and CDR2 SVGAGI (reference sequence). CDR3 protein: CASSYPPGPLSQPQHF. CDR3 nucleotides: TGTGCCAGCAGTTACCCCCCGGGACCCCTCTCACAGCCCCAGCATTTT.

This chain uses TRBV11-2 with TRBJ2-7, with unresolved D. The V end lost 4 bases, the J end lost 3 bases, and 19 bases lay between the germline ends. The CDR3 loop spans 16 amino acids. From germline, CDR1 is SGHAT and CDR2 FQNNGV. In DNA form, the CDR3 reads TGTGCCAGCAGCTCATTTCGCGAGACATCTGTCTACGAGCAGTACTTC. Translated: CASSSFRETSVYEQYF.

The J gene is TRBJ2-7, the V gene TRBV19; TRBD2 is a possible D gene (6 bases). V was shortened by 8 bases and J by 6 bases, with 20 bases between the two germline ends. The CDR3 runs 14 residues. Germline assignment: CDR1 LNHDA and CDR2 SQIVND (reference sequence). The CDR3 DNA reads TGTGCCAGTTCCACCGACCGACTAGGGATCGAGCAGTACTTC. Translation: CASSTDRLGIEQYF. The entire variable domain, with the rest obtained from reference TRBV19 and TRBJ2-7, is as follows: DGGITQSPKYLFRKEGQNVTLSCEQNLNHDAMYWYRQDPGQGLRLIYYSQIVNDFQKGDIAEGYSVSREKKESFPLTVTSAQKNPTAFYLCASSTDRLGIEQYFGPGTRLTVT.

This chain joins TRBV9 and TRBJ1-1; the D is unclear. The germline V and J ends were trimmed by 2 bases and 2 bases, with 13 bases remaining between them. In germline, CDR1 is SGDLS, CDR2 YYNGEE. This CDR3 contains 15 residues. Written as DNA, the CDR3 is TGTGCCAGCAGCGTTAATAATGGAGGCAACACTGAAGCTTTCTTT. Protein product: CASSVNNGGNTEAFF.

This chain links TRBV4-3 with TRBJ2-2, with D maybe TRBD1 (6 bases). Germline-derived CDR1 and CDR2 are LGHNA and YSLEER. Between the trimmed V and J ends, which lost 0 bases and 0 bases, there was a span of 14 bases. CDR3 length: 18 amino acids. Written as DNA, the CDR3 is TGCGCCAGCAGCCAAGATGCGATGGGACATTCGAACACCGGGGAGCTGTTTTTT. Protein sequence: CASSQDAMGHSNTGELFF.

The chain links TRBV5-1 to TRBJ2-1; either TRBD1 or TRBD2 may supply D (5 bases each). V lost 0 bases to trimming and J lost 2 bases, with 15 bases between them. The germline V gene encodes CDR1 SGHRS and CDR2 YFSETQ. This CDR3 has 17 residues. The chain's CDR3 is CASSLEERVGAYNEQFF. The CDR3 coding sequence is TGCGCCAGCAGCTTGGAGGAAAGGGTGGGGGCCTACAATGAGCAGTTCTTC.

V gene TRBV4-2 combines with J gene TRBJ1-4, with D maybe TRBD1 (5 bases). Germline V gene lookup returns CDR1 LGHNA and CDR2 YNFKEQ. Deletions cut 3 bases from V and 0 bases from J, with 11 bases between. This CDR3 comprises 16 residues. The CDR3 reads CASSHWDLATNEKLFF. CDR3 DNA sequence: TGTGCCAGCAGCCATTGGGACTTGGCAACTAATGAAAAACTGTTTTTT.

CDR3 nucleotides: TGTGCCAGCAGTCCGTTAACCTCACTAGCGGGAGGTGTAAATGAGCAGTTCTTC. Its protein product is CASSPLTSLAGGVNEQFF. The V gene is TRBV27, the J gene TRBJ2-1; 12 bases map to TRBD2. CDR1 MNHEY and CDR2 SMNVEV come from the germline V gene (reference sequence). V was pared by 5 bases and J by 7 bases, with 15 bases of the junction left unmatched. The CDR3 contains 18 residues.

CDR3 nucleotide sequence: TGTGCCACCAGCCCGCTCCGGGTATCCGGGGAGCTGTTTTTT. It yields the protein CATSPLRVSGELFF. This chain connects TRBV19 to TRBJ2-2; the D is unclear. Trimming pared 10 bases from V and 6 bases from J, leaving 18 bases between. This CDR3 is 14 amino acids long. CDR1 and CDR2 (germline): LNHDA, SQIVND (reference sequence).

The chain has TRBV21-1 and TRBJ2-7; TRBD1 is the table's D call and was not checked against the DNA. TRBV21-1 is a pseudogene segment. This CDR3 comprises 11 residues. CDR3 sequence: CASSDGHRANF. Here the CDR3 DNA reads TGTGCCAGCAGCGACGGACATCGAGCGAACTTC.

To note about this clone: Other nucleotide sequences from this sample produce the same CDR3. The chain links TRBV5-1 to TRBJ2-1; D call uncertain. CDR1 is SGHRS, CDR2 YFSETQ, per germline. Trimming left V 0 bases short and J 8 bases short, with 9 bases between. The CDR3 extends over 13 amino acids. CDR3 loop: CASSLDPRDEQFF. In DNA form, the CDR3 reads TGCGCCAGCAGCTTGGACCCAAGGGATGAGCAGTTCTTC. Together with reference TRBV5-1 and TRBJ2-1, the CDR3 gives the full variable domain: KAGVTQTPRYLIKTRGQQVTLSCSPISGHRSVSWYQQTPGQGLQFLFEYFSETQRNKGNFPGRFSGRQFSNSRSEMNVSTLELGDSALYLCASSLDPRDEQFFGPGTRLTVL.

The V call is TRBV4-2, the J call TRBJ2-7, with D perhaps TRBD1 (6 bases). The CDR3 spans 13 residues. V gave up 8 bases and J gave up 6 bases, with 17 bases separating them. Germline V CDR1 and CDR2: LGHNA, YNFKEQ. For the CDR3, the DNA is TGTGCCAGCGGGGCTTGGACAGCCAGCGAGCAGTACTTC. This sequence encodes CASGAWTASEQYF.

The count of this clone is one. The chain combines TRBV7-9 with TRBJ2-3; D is undetermined. The V end lost 6 bases, the J end lost 6 bases, and 16 bases lay between the germline ends. The CDR3 totals 14 residues. CDR1 and CDR2 from the germline V gene are SEHNR and FQNEAQ (reference sequence). This CDR3 reads CASSPGPRVDTQYF. In DNA form, the CDR3 reads TGTGCCAGCAGTCCCGGGCCCCGTGTGGATACGCAGTATTTT.

The chain combines TRBV7-8 with TRBJ2-3, with 10 bases identical to TRBD2. Germline CDR1 SGHVS, CDR2 FQNEAQ. CDR3 length: 18 amino acids. J lost 2 bases, V lost 1 base, and 9 bases had no gene match. The CDR3 here is CASSLELAGAVYTDTQYF. CDR3 DNA sequence: TGTGCCAGCAGCTTAGAGCTAGCGGGAGCCGTTTACACAGATACGCAGTATTTT.